Below, 6 T cell receptor beta chains from the same sample are listed, as sequenced in a study of blood T cell repertoires in COVID-19. Here immunoSEQ multiplex PCR was the method, and the copy in TCRdb shows in-frame clones only, minus some. The table has approximately 470,000 clones, roughly nine tenths seen once. Sequenced material: PBMCs or T cells enriched from blood (not recorded which). The source is a woman between 18 and 29 years old who had recovered from COVID-19.

This chain connects TRBV7-6 to TRBJ1-3; D might be TRBD1 (5 bases). The CDR3 length is 14 residues. CDR1 is SGHVS, CDR2 FNYEAQ, per germline. V shed 5 bases and J shed 8 bases, with 16 bases lying between them. The chain's CDR3 is CASSTGNVGDTIYF. The CDR3 DNA follows: TGTGCCAGCAGCACCGGTAACGTAGGGGACACCATATATTTT.

The rearrangement joins TRBV3-1 (or the pseudogene TRBV3-2) to TRBJ1-3, with D unresolved. Germline V gene data show CDR1 as LGHDT and CDR2 as YNNKEL (reference sequence). V lost 1 base and J lost 0, with 7 bases in between. The CDR3 is 15 residues long. CDR3 protein: CASSQAVLSGNTIYF. The CDR3 DNA reads as TGTGCCAGCAGCCAAGCTGTACTCTCTGGAAACACCATATATTTT.

Here the CDR3 reads CAWSLGVSGNTIYF. The CDR3 DNA follows: TGTGCCTGGAGCTTAGGGGTTTCTGGAAACACCATATATTTT. The chain recombines TRBV30 with TRBJ1-3; maybe TRBD1 (5 bases). This CDR3 is built from 14 residues. CDR1 GTSNPN and CDR2 SVGIG come from the germline V gene (reference sequence). Trimming stripped 3 bases from V and 1 base from J, with 10 bases between.

The chain joins TRBV5-1 to TRBJ2-3, with TRBD2 identical over 11 bases. The CDR3 runs 17 residues. The germline V gene has CDR1 SGHRS and CDR2 YFSETQ. Unmatched junction bases numbered 9, after V lost 4 bases and J lost 2 bases. The CDR3 sequence is CASSPTGGLAVTDTQYF. The DNA for the CDR3 is TGCGCCAGCAGCCCCACGGGGGGACTAGCGGTCACAGATACGCAGTATTTT.

V gene TRBV18 combines with J gene TRBJ2-7, with D perhaps TRBD1 (6 bases). Germline CDR1 KGHSH, CDR2 LQKENI. V was trimmed by 3 bases and J by 0 bases, leaving 15 bases between them. The CDR3 is made up of 16 amino acids. CDR3 coding DNA: TGTGCCAGCTCACCGGGCGCAGGGGTTGGCTCCTACGAGCAGTACTTC. Its translation is CASSPGAGVGSYEQYF.

The rearrangement joins TRBV7-2 to TRBJ2-3; 10 bases are shared with TRBD2. The CDR3 has 18 residues. The germline V gene has CDR1 SGHTA and CDR2 FQGNSA. J lost 3 bases, V lost 3 bases, and 12 bases had no gene match. CDR3 coding DNA: TGTGCCAGCAGCTTTCAGCGGGGGGGTATTTTAAGGACAGATACGCAGTATTTT. As protein: CASSFQRGGILRTDTQYF.